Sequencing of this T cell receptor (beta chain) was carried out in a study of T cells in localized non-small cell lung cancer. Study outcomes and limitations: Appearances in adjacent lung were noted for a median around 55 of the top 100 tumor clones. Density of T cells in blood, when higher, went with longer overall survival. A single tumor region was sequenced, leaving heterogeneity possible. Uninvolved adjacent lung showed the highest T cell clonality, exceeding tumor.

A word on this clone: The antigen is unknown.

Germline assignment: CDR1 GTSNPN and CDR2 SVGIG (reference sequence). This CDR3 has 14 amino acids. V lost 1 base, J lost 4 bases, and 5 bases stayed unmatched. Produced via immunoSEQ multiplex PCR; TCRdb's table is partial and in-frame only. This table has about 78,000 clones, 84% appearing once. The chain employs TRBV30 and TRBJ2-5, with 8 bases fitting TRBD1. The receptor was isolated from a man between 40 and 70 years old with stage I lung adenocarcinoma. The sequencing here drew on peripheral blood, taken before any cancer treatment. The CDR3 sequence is CAWSAGGLGETQYF. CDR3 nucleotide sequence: TGTGCCTGGAGTGCAGGGGGCTTGGGAGAGACCCAGTACTTC.